The T cell receptor beta chain under discussion was sequenced for a study of type 1 and type 2 diabetes patients. Study-wide context: CD4+ or CD8+ T cells were positively selected from PBMCs with microbeads.

Amplification started from genomic DNA. Amplification of the beta chain CDR3 used 30 forward and 13 reverse multiplex primers. TCRdb analysed the multiplex PCR reads with MiXCR anew, one entry per CDR3 protein. The sample includes 280,000 or so distinct CDR3 sequences, 47% of them seen just once. The J segment lost 1 base and the V segment lost 5 bases, leaving 8 bases of the junction unmatched. The germline V gene has CDR1 MNHEY and CDR2 SMNVEV (reference sequence). The CDR3 covers 16 residues. The sequenced sample consisted of peripheral blood mononuclear cells (PBMCs). This sequence was found in a young man with type 2 diabetes. The chain has TRBV27 and TRBJ2-3; TRBD2 matches at 8 bases. CDR3 protein: CASSAGLVGGTDTQYF. The CDR3, as DNA: TGTGCCAGCAGTGCGGGACTAGTAGGCGGCACAGATACGCAGTATTTT.